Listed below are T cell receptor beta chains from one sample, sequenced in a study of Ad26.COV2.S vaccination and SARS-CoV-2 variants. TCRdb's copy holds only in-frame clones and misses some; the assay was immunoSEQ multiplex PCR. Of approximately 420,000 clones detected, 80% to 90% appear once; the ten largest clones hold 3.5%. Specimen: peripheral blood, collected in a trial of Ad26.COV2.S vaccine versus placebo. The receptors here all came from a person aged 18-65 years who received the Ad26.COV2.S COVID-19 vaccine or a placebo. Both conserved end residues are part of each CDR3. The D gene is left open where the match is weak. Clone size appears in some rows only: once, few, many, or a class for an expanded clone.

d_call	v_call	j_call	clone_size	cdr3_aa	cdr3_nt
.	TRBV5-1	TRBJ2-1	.	CASRKVLVDNEQFF	TGCGCCAGCAGAAAGGTATTGGTGGACAATGAGCAGTTCTTC
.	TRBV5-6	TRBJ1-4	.	CASSSVDRKPNEKLFF	TGTGCCAGCAGCTCCGTCGACAGGAAGCCTAATGAAAAACTGTTTTTT
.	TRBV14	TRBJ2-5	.	CASSQGRRETQYF	TGTGCCAGCAGCCAGGGACGGCGAGAGACCCAGTACTTC
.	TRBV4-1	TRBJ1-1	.	CASSHSGAMNTEAFF	TGCGCCAGCAGCCACTCGGGGGCTATGAACACTGAAGCTTTCTTT
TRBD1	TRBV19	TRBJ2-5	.	CASSIHRTGGRRRETQYF	TGTGCCAGTAGTATCCATCGGACAGGGGGCAGAAGGAGGGAGACCCAGTACTTC
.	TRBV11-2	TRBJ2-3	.	CASSFTGNTDTQYF	TGTGCCAGCAGCTTCACAGGAAACACAGATACGCAGTATTTT
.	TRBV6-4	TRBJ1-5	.	CATCSNQPQHF	TGTGCCACCTGTTCCAATCAGCCCCAGCATTTT
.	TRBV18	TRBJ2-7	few	CASSQGRGRHSYEQYF	TGTGCCAGCTCACAGGGAAGGGGACGCCACTCCTACGAGCAGTACTTC
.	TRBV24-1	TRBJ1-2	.	CATSDPLRGYGYTF	TGTGCCACCAGTGATCCCCTTCGGGGGTATGGCTACACCTTC
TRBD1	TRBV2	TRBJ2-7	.	CASLRDRGNEQYF	TGTGCCAGCCTCCGGGACAGGGGCAACGAGCAGTACTTC
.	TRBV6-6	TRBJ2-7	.	CASSYLPETYEQYF	TGTGCCAGCAGTTACCTACCAGAGACCTACGAGCAGTACTTC
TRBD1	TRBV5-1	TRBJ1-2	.	CASSSTGESGYTF	TGCGCCAGCAGCTCGACAGGGGAGAGTGGCTACACCTTC
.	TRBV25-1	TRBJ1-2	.	CASSAGGGNYGYTF	TGTGCCAGCAGTGCCGGGGGAGGTAACTATGGCTACACCTTC